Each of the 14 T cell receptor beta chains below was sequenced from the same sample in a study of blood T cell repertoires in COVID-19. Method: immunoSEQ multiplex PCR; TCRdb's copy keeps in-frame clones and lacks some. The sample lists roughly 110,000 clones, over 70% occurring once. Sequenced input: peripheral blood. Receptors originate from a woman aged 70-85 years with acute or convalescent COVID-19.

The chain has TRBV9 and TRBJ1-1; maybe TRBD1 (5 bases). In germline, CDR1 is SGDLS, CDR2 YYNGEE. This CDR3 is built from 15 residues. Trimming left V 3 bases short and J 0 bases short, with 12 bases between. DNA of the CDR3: TGTGCCAGCAGCGCGTCCCCGACAGTGAACACTGAAGCTTTCTTT. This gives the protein CASSASPTVNTEAFF. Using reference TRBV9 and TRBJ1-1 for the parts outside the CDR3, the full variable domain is DSGVTQTPKHLITATGQRVTLRCSPRSGDLSVYWYQQSLDQGLQFLIQYYNGEERAKGNILERFSAQQFPDLHSELNLSSLELGDSALYFCASSASPTVNTEAFFGQGTRLTVV.

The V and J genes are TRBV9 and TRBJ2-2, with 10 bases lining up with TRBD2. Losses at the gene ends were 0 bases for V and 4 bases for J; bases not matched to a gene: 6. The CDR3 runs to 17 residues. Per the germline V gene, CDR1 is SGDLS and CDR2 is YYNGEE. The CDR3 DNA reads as TGTGCCAGCAGCGTAGCGGGGCCTAGCGGGAGCACCGGGGAGCTGTTTTTT. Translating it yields CASSVAGPSGSTGELFF.

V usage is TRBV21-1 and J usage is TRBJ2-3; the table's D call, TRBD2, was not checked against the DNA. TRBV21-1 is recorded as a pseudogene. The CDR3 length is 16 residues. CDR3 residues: CASTVGLAGDADTQYF. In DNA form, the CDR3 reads TGTGCCAGCACCGTTGGACTAGCGGGAGACGCAGATACGCAGTATTTT.

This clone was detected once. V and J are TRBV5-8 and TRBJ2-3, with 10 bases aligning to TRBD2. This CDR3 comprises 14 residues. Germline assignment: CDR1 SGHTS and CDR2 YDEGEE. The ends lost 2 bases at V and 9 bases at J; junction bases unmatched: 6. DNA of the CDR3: TGTGCCAGCAGCTTTAGGAGCGGGGGGGTCACGCAGTATTTT. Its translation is CASSFRSGGVTQYF.

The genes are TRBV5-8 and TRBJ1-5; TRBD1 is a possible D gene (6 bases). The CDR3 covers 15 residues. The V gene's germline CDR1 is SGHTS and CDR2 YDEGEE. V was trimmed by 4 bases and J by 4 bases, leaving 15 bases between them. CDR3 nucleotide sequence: TGTGCCAGCAGCCAAGGACAGCCTCGAAATCAGCCCCAGCATTTT. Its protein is CASSQGQPRNQPQHF.

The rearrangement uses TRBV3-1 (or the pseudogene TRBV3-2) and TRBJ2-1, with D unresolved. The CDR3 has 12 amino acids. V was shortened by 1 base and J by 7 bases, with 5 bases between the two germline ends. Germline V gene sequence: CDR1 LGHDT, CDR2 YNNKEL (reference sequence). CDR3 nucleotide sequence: TGTGCCAGCAGCCAAGGTCCTAATGAGCAGTTCTTC. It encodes CASSQGPNEQFF.

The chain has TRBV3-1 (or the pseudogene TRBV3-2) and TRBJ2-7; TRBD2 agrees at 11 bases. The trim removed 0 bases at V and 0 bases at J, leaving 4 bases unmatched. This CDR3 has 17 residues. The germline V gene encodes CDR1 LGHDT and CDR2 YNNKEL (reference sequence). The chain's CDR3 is CASSQDMGLAASYEQYF. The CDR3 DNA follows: TGTGCCAGCAGCCAAGATATGGGACTAGCGGCCTCCTACGAGCAGTACTTC.

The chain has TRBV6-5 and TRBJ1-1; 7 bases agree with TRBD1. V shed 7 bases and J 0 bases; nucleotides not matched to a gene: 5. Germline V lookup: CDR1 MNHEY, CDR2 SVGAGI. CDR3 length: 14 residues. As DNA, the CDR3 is TGTGCCAGCAAGGGGGCGGACATGAACACTGAAGCTTTCTTT. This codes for CASKGADMNTEAFF.

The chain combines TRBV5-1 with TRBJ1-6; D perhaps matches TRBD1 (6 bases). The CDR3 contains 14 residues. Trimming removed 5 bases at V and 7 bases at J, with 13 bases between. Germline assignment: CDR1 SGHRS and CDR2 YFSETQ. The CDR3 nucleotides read TGCGCCAGCAGACTAGACAGGTCGAATTCACCCCTCCACTTT. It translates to CASRLDRSNSPLHF.

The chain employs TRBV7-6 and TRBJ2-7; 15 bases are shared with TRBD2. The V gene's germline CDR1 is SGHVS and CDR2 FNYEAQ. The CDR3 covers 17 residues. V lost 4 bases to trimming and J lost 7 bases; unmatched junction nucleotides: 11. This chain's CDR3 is CASSSLGLAGGPVEQYF. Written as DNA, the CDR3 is TGTGCCAGCAGCTCCCTTGGACTAGCGGGAGGGCCAGTGGAGCAGTACTTC.

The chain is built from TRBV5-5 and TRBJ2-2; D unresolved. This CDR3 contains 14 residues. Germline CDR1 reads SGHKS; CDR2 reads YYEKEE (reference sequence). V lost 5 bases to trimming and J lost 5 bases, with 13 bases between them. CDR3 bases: TGTGCCAGCAGGTATTCTCCGGGTACCGGGGAGCTGTTTTTT. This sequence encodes CASRYSPGTGELFF.

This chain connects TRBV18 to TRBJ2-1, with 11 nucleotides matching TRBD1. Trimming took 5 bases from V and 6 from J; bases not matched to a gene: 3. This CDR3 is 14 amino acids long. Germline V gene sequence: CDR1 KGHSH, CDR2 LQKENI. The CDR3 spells CASSGTGGGNEQFF. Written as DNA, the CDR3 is TGTGCCAGCTCAGGGACAGGGGGAGGCAATGAGCAGTTCTTC.

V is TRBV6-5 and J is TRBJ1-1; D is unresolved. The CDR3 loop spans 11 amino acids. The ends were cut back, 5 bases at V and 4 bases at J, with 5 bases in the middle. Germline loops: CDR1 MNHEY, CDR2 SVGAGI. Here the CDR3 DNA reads TGTGCCAGCAGTCGGAGCACTGAAGCTTTCTTT. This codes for CASSRSTEAFF.

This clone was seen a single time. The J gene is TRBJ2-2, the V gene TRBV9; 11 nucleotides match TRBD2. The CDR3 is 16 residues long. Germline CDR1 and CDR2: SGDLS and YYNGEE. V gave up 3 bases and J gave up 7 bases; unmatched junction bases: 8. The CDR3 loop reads CASSGSGGAGVGELFF. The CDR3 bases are TGTGCCAGCAGCGGTAGCGGGGGGGCAGGGGTCGGGGAGCTGTTTTTT.